The 6 T cell receptor beta chains in this list originate from one sample, sequenced in a study of T cell changes during pregnancy in multiple sclerosis. Clones were sequenced by immunoSEQ multiplex PCR, and TCRdb holds only the in-frame ones, with some missing. This table has 45,000 to 60,000 clones, roughly nine tenths appearing once. The sequences come from CD8+ T cells from peripheral blood mononuclear cells, collected before pregnancy. These TCRs come from a female donor with multiple sclerosis, enrolled in a pregnancy study.

In this sample, this clone turned up once. The chain links TRBV11-2 to TRBJ2-3; D is unclear. Trimming shortened V by 4 bases and J by 2 bases, and 13 bases separated the two germline ends. Germline loops: CDR1 SGHAT, CDR2 FQNNGV. This CDR3 contains 15 residues. CDR3 DNA sequence: TGTGCCAGCAGCTACCTTCTTGGGCACACAGATACGCAGTATTTT. This encodes CASSYLLGHTDTQYF.

This chain connects TRBV6-6 to TRBJ2-1, with D possibly TRBD1 on 6 matching bases. Deletions cut 6 bases from V and 10 bases from J, with 13 bases between. Germline V gene sequence: CDR1 MNHNY, CDR2 SVGAGI (reference sequence). This CDR3 has 12 residues. The CDR3 loop reads CASSPDRIEQFF. As DNA, the CDR3 is TGTGCCAGCAGCCCTGACAGGATAGAGCAGTTCTTC.

The J gene is TRBJ1-5, the V gene TRBV10-3; 9 bases line up with TRBD1. This CDR3 region has 14 residues. The V and J ends lost 5 bases and 7 bases, in that order; junction bases with no gene match: 6. From germline, CDR1 is ENHRY and CDR2 SYGVKD. CDR3 bases: TGTGCCATCAGTCATGAGGACAGGGGACAGCCCCAGCATTTT. It is translated as CAISHEDRGQPQHF.

The J gene is TRBJ1-1, the V gene TRBV19; D possibly corresponds to TRBD1 (5 bases). Germline values: CDR1 LNHDA, CDR2 SQIVND (reference sequence). With 3 bases removed from V and 0 bases from J, the gap between germline ends came to 11 bases. There are 15 residues in the CDR3. CDR3 in DNA: TGTGCCAGTAGTATGACAGTTTCTGTGAACACTGAAGCTTTCTTT. Protein sequence: CASSMTVSVNTEAFF.

V is TRBV19 and J is TRBJ1-5; possible D gene TRBD1, 5 bases. Germline values: CDR1 LNHDA, CDR2 SQIVND (reference sequence). The CDR3 contains 15 residues. V lost 1 base to trimming and J lost 6 bases, with 13 bases between them. The CDR3 is CASSIAQGGLQPQHF. In nucleotides, the CDR3 is TGTGCCAGTAGTATAGCGCAGGGTGGGCTTCAGCCCCAGCATTTT.

The rearrangement uses TRBV29-1 and TRBJ1-1; 8 bases align to TRBD1. The CDR3 sequence is 14 residues long. The germline CDR1 and CDR2 sequences are SQVTM and ANQGSEA. V was clipped by 7 bases and J by 0 bases; unmatched bases: 7. Here the CDR3 DNA reads TGCAGCGCATTGACAGGGGTGATGAACACTGAAGCTTTCTTT. Protein sequence: CSALTGVMNTEAFF.